A single T cell receptor beta chain is shown here with its context. The sample comes from a study of blood T cell repertoires in COVID-19. The wider study: Specimens from acute and convalescent COVID-19 originated in the United States, Italy and Spain. T cells, B-cell-depleted T cells, or PBMCs supplied cDNA or gDNA.

The CDR3 runs 14 residues. Trimming at V came to 4 bases and at J to 2 bases, leaving 3 bases not matched to a gene. Germline CDR1 reads ENHRY; CDR2 reads SYGVKD. Assay: immunoSEQ multiplex PCR; the TCRdb copy retains only in-frame clones and omits some. The top ten hold 16% of the sample, which has under 140,000 clones, almost 80% seen once. Sequenced: peripheral blood. V gene TRBV10-3 combines with J gene TRBJ1-2, with TRBD1 identical over 8 bases. The clonotype was recovered from a woman of 80 years or more with active or convalescent COVID-19. In DNA, the CDR3 is TGTGCCATCAGTGGGACAGGGCCCAACTATGGCTACACCTTC. Translation: CAISGTGPNYGYTF.